This TCR beta chain is from a study of response to subunit inactivated influenza vaccine. Findings of the study overall: New T cells are recruited in small numbers by each seasonal influenza vaccination, according to the authors' suggestion.

The CDR3 has 16 residues. Germline V gene lookup returns CDR1 LGHNA and CDR2 YSLEER. V was clipped by 0 bases and J by 8 bases, with 16 bases between them. Each CDR3 protein gets one entry after TCRdb re-called the RT-PCR reads with MiXCR. Among 600,000 to 700,000 distinct CDR3 sequences listed, about 14% were seen once. This clonotype was counted only a few times. Its target is unknown. This TCR was recovered from a man aged 50-59 years who received an inactivated influenza vaccine. The starting material was PBMCs from blood, obtained 14 to 15 days before vaccination. V is TRBV4-3 and J is TRBJ1-4, with D unresolved. CDR3 region: CASSQESGIWSEKLFF. The CDR3, as DNA: TGCGCCAGCAGCCAAGAATCGGGGATTTGGTCGGAAAAACTGTTTTTT.